A single sample is the source of the 29 T cell receptor beta chains below, sequenced in a study of blood T cell repertoires in COVID-19. Sequenced by immunoSEQ multiplex PCR; TCRdb stores in-frame clones only, minus some. The sample lists tens of thousands of clones, 70% to 90% seen once, with 7.9% in the top ten. Material for sequencing was peripheral blood. These receptors were collected from a man between 60 and 70 years old with COVID-19, enrolled during active disease.

The chain recombines TRBV3-1 (or the pseudogene TRBV3-2) with TRBJ2-1; 7 bases agree with TRBD2. CDR3 length equals 19 residues. With V trimmed by 4 bases and J by 9 bases, 24 bases remained unmatched. Germline CDR1 LGHDT, CDR2 YNNKEL (reference sequence). CDR3 sequence reads: CASSPGVPGGLSGGSEQFF. The CDR3, as DNA: TGTGCCAGCAGCCCGGGAGTACCGGGAGGACTCTCTGGCGGAAGTGAGCAGTTCTTC.

The chain is built from TRBV28 and TRBJ1-1; TRBD1 is a possible D gene (6 bases). V shed 3 bases and J shed 0 bases, with 8 bases lying between them. CDR3 length: 14 residues. Germline loops: CDR1 MDHEN, CDR2 SYDVKM. CDR3 sequence reads: CASSLGGLNTEAFF. CDR3 coding DNA: TGTGCCAGCAGTTTGGGGGGGCTGAACACTGAAGCTTTCTTT.

To note about this clone: Germline is not matched at one junction end, which may reflect a read error. The rearrangement uses TRBV7-7 and TRBJ2-3; possible D gene TRBD1, 5 bases. The CDR3 has 16 residues. Germline V gene sequence: CDR1 SSHAT, CDR2 FNYEAQ (reference sequence). CDR3 DNA sequence: TGTGCTAGCAGCTTAGGGGCAGGGATAAGCACAGATACGCAGTATTTT. This gives the protein CASSLGAGISTDTQYF.

The rearrangement links TRBV27 to TRBJ2-7; 8 bases align to TRBD1. V lost 2 bases to trimming and J lost 2 bases; unmatched junction nucleotides: 29. This CDR3 has 23 amino acids. Germline CDR1 MNHEY, CDR2 SMNVEV (reference sequence). The chain's CDR3 is CASSLPPLPNRDRFYVGPYEQYF. The DNA of the CDR3 is TGTGCCAGCAGTTTACCCCCCTTGCCTAACCGGGACAGGTTCTATGTCGGTCCCTACGAGCAGTACTTC.

This chain joins TRBV7-2 and TRBJ2-1; D is unclear. The V end was cut by 8 bases, the J end by 5 bases, with 13 bases between. The V gene's germline CDR1 is SGHTA and CDR2 FQGNSA. This CDR3 contains 13 residues. CDR3 residues: CASDLGDNNEQFF. The CDR3 DNA follows: TGTGCCAGCGACCTTGGAGATAACAATGAGCAGTTCTTC.

The chain uses TRBV6-6 and TRBJ1-1; tentatively, D is TRBD1 (6 bases). The CDR3 runs 14 residues. The V and J ends lost 2 bases and 6 bases respectively, with 13 bases between them. Germline assignment: CDR1 MNHNY and CDR2 SVGAGI (reference sequence). Here the CDR3 reads CASSYHRADPEAFF. In nucleotides, the CDR3 is TGTGCCAGCAGTTACCACAGGGCAGATCCTGAAGCTTTCTTT.

The V call is TRBV7-6, the J call TRBJ1-1; TRBD1 aligns across 10 bases. The CDR3 consists of 14 residues. Germline lookup yields CDR1 SGHVS and CDR2 FNYEAQ. After removal of 5 bases from V and 6 bases from J, the junction contained 6 bases not matched to a gene. CDR3 amino acids: CASSRRQGAAEAFF. For the CDR3, the DNA is TGTGCCAGCAGCCGTAGACAGGGGGCCGCTGAAGCTTTCTTT.

V gene TRBV30 combines with J gene TRBJ2-1; TRBD2 aligns across 7 bases. CDR3 length: 14 residues. The V gene's germline CDR1 is GTSNPN and CDR2 SVGIG (reference sequence). V lost 0 bases, J lost 5 bases, and 4 bases stayed unmatched. CDR3 coding DNA: TGTGCCTGGAGTGTAAGGGACTACCACAATGAGCAGTTCTTC. Residues: CAWSVRDYHNEQFF. The variable domain in full, completed from reference TRBV30 and TRBJ2-1, reads SQTIHQWPATLVQPVGSPLSLECTVEGTSNPNLYWYRQAAGRGLQLLFYSVGIGQISSEVPQNLSASRPQDRQFILSSKKLLLSDSGFYLCAWSVRDYHNEQFFGPGTRLTVL.

The V and J genes are TRBV3-1 (or the pseudogene TRBV3-2) and TRBJ1-1, with 7 bases fitting TRBD1. The CDR3 runs to 13 residues. Germline CDR1 LGHDT, CDR2 YNNKEL (reference sequence). V shed 0 bases, J shed 5 bases, and the junction held 0 bases outside the gene matches. CDR3 sequence: CASSQETGTEAFF. Here the CDR3 DNA reads TGTGCCAGCAGCCAAGAGACAGGGACTGAAGCTTTCTTT.

This chain uses TRBV10-3 with TRBJ1-5; D is possibly TRBD1 (6 bases). The CDR3 runs to 14 residues. Germline V gene lookup returns CDR1 ENHRY and CDR2 SYGVKD. The V end lost 4 bases, the J end lost 1 base, and 8 bases lay between the germline ends. This chain's CDR3 is CAISVQGSNQPQHF. CDR3 nucleotide sequence: TGTGCCATCAGTGTTCAGGGGAGCAATCAGCCCCAGCATTTT.

J is TRBJ2-7 and V is TRBV7-9; a weak D match, TRBD2 (5 bases). CDR3 size: 15 residues. The germline V gene has CDR1 SEHNR and CDR2 FQNEAQ (reference sequence). V lost 5 bases and J lost 0, with 14 bases in between. CDR3 DNA sequence: TGTGCCAGCAGCGGTACTAGGACGGGCTCCTACGAGCAGTACTTC. It translates to CASSGTRTGSYEQYF.

There are a few counts of this clone. The chain couples TRBV6-5 to TRBJ2-3, with 7 bases identical to TRBD1. With V trimmed by 5 bases and J by 3 bases, 2 bases remained unmatched. Germline CDR1 is MNHEY and CDR2 is SVGAGI. This CDR3 is built from 13 residues. CDR3: CASSTGQTDTQYF. The CDR3 DNA reads as TGTGCCAGCAGTACGGGACAGACAGATACGCAGTATTTT.

A single count supports this clone. The chain employs TRBV5-1 and TRBJ1-1, with D possibly TRBD1 on 6 matching bases. The CDR3 spans 14 residues. V dropped 2 bases and J dropped 0 bases, with 8 bases sitting between them. Germline values: CDR1 SGHRS, CDR2 YFSETQ. The CDR3 region has the DNA TGCGCCAGCAGCTTCACAGGGATGAACACTGAAGCTTTCTTT. Amino acid sequence: CASSFTGMNTEAFF.

This chain joins TRBV4-2 and TRBJ2-2; D is uncertain. The CDR3 sequence is 13 residues long. V shed 0 bases and J shed 6 bases, with 5 bases lying between them. Germline loops: CDR1 LGHNA, CDR2 YNFKEQ. The CDR3 reads CASSQDSSGELFF. The CDR3 bases are TGTGCCAGCAGCCAAGATTCATCCGGGGAGCTGTTTTTT.

The rearrangement joins TRBV7-9 to TRBJ2-2; TRBD2 agrees at 10 bases. CDR3 length equals 18 residues. Germline V gene data show CDR1 as SEHNR and CDR2 as FQNEAQ (reference sequence). After removal of 1 base from V and 3 bases from J, the junction contained 8 bases not matched to a gene. For the CDR3, the DNA is TGTGCCAGCAGCTTAGGGATTCTAGCGGGAGCGGACACCGGGGAGCTGTTTTTT. Translated, it gives CASSLGILAGADTGELFF. Full variable domain (remainder filled in from reference TRBV7-9 and TRBJ2-2): DTGVSQNPRHKITKRGQNVTFRCDPISEHNRLYWYRQTLGQGPEFLTYFQNEAQLEKSRLLSDRFSAERPKGSFSTLEIQRTEQGDSAMYLCASSLGILAGADTGELFFGEGSRLTVL.

CDR3 sequence (DNA): TGTGCCAGTAGTCCTTCACGGGACAGTGTATATGGCTACACCTTC. Its protein product is CASSPSRDSVYGYTF. This chain uses TRBV19 with TRBJ1-2; TRBD1 matches at 7 bases. The germline CDR1 and CDR2 sequences are LNHDA and SQIVND (reference sequence). V lost 5 bases to trimming and J lost 5 bases; unmatched junction nucleotides: 11. This CDR3 contains 15 residues.

This clone was observed a single time. The genes are TRBV9 and TRBJ2-2; tentative D call: TRBD2 (5 bases). Germline V gives CDR1 SGDLS, CDR2 YYNGEE. The CDR3 has 16 residues. V lost 5 bases, J lost 3 bases, and 17 bases lay in between. CDR3 amino acids: CASSADYTADTGELFF. The CDR3 DNA reads TGTGCCAGCAGTGCCGACTACACAGCGGACACCGGGGAGCTGTTTTTT.

V usage is TRBV9 and J usage is TRBJ2-3; D gene unclear. Germline-derived CDR1 and CDR2 are SGDLS and YYNGEE. The ends were cut back, 1 base at V and 4 bases at J, with 10 bases in the middle. The CDR3 runs to 14 residues. The CDR3 protein is CASSVTTEADTQYF. The CDR3 region has the DNA TGTGCCAGCAGCGTAACAACAGAAGCAGATACGCAGTATTTT.

V is TRBV29-1 and J is TRBJ2-1, with 14 bases aligning to TRBD2. The CDR3 extends over 14 amino acids. The ends lost 6 bases at V and 7 bases at J; junction bases unmatched: 5. The germline V gene encodes CDR1 SQVTM and CDR2 ANQGSEA. The CDR3: CSVLGLAGGNEQFF. CDR3 coding DNA: TGCAGCGTACTAGGACTAGCGGGAGGTAATGAGCAGTTCTTC.

V and J are TRBV4-2 and TRBJ2-3, with 9 bases that match TRBD2. Germline V lookup: CDR1 LGHNA, CDR2 YNFKEQ. With 5 bases clipped from V and 0 bases from J, the junction kept 6 bases outside the gene matches. The CDR3 covers 16 residues. CDR3 sequence (DNA): TGTGCCAGCAGCTCTCTAGCGGGAATAAGCACAGATACGCAGTATTTT. Encoded protein: CASSSLAGISTDTQYF.

The V gene is TRBV12-5, the J gene TRBJ1-5, with 11 nucleotides matching TRBD1. The CDR3 totals 15 residues. The germline CDR1 and CDR2 sequences are LGHNT and FRNRAP. The junction had 7 bases not matched to a gene; V was cut back by 5 bases and J by 7 bases. For the CDR3, the DNA is TGTGCTAGTGGTACCGGACAGGGGGCCGGACAGCCCCAGCATTTT. Translation: CASGTGQGAGQPQHF.

The V call is TRBV15, the J call TRBJ2-3; 7 bases are shared with TRBD1. In germline, CDR1 is LNHNV, CDR2 YYDKDF (reference sequence). This CDR3 has 17 amino acids. Trimming took 0 bases from V and 2 from J; bases not matched to a gene: 8. CDR3 loop: CATSREGTVVPTDTQYF. The CDR3 region has the DNA TGTGCCACCAGCAGAGAAGGGACAGTGGTCCCCACAGATACGCAGTATTTT.

The chain uses TRBV7-9 and TRBJ2-7, with D unclear. The V end was cut by 1 base, the J end by 6 bases, with 4 bases between. Germline lookup yields CDR1 SEHNR and CDR2 FQNEAQ (reference sequence). The CDR3 is made up of 11 amino acids. In DNA, the CDR3 is TGTGCCAGCAGCTTAGTCAGCGAGCAGTACTTC. Translated: CASSLVSEQYF.

The V call is TRBV19, the J call TRBJ1-1; 9 bases match TRBD1. Germline assignment: CDR1 LNHDA and CDR2 SQIVND (reference sequence). The CDR3 contains 15 residues. V lost 6 bases and J lost 7; bases outside the gene matches: 12. The CDR3 here is CASSTQGATVGEAFF. CDR3 in DNA: TGTGCCAGTAGCACACAGGGGGCGACGGTTGGTGAAGCTTTCTTT.

This chain joins TRBV11-2 and TRBJ1-6; a possible D gene is TRBD1 (5 bases). Germline V gene data show CDR1 as SGHAT and CDR2 as FQNNGV. The CDR3 is 12 amino acids. V lost 5 bases, J lost 7 bases, and 6 bases lay in between. DNA of the CDR3: TGTGCCAGCAGCGGGGGGAATTCACCCCTCCACTTT. This codes for CASSGGNSPLHF.

This clone is large by share. V gene TRBV11-2 combines with J gene TRBJ2-7; maybe TRBD2 (6 bases). This CDR3 spans 18 amino acids. V lost 0 bases, J lost 2 bases, and 20 bases lay in between. The V gene's germline CDR1 is SGHAT and CDR2 FQNNGV. CDR3 in DNA: TGTGCCAGCAGCTTAGATTGGGGAGAAAGGGGAGGCGCCTACGAGCAGTACTTC. This codes for CASSLDWGERGGAYEQYF.

The J gene is TRBJ1-2, the V gene TRBV20-1, with TRBD1 as a possible D gene (6 bases). The length of the CDR3 is 11 residues. Trimming left V 2 bases short and J 7 bases short, with 8 bases between. The V gene's germline CDR1 is DFQATT and CDR2 SNEGSKA (reference sequence). The CDR3 loop reads CSARQGSGYTF. CDR3 bases: TGCAGTGCTAGACAGGGGTCTGGCTACACCTTC.

The chain recombines TRBV2 with TRBJ1-6, with D possibly being TRBD1 (6 bases). This CDR3 has 13 amino acids. Trimming stripped 6 bases from V and 7 bases from J, with 10 bases between. The V gene's germline CDR1 is SNHLY and CDR2 FYNNEI. CDR3 amino acids: CASRDSLNSPLHF. CDR3 bases: TGTGCCAGCAGGGACAGCCTCAATTCACCCCTCCACTTT.

This chain links TRBV30 with TRBJ1-1; 7 bases agree with TRBD1. V lost 2 bases and J lost 5; bases outside the gene matches: 2. CDR3 length: 12 amino acids. CDR1 is GTSNPN, CDR2 SVGIG, per germline (reference sequence). The CDR3 region is CAWSPGGTEAFF. CDR3 DNA sequence: TGTGCCTGGAGTCCAGGGGGAACTGAAGCTTTCTTT. Supplemented by reference TRBV30 and TRBJ1-1, the full variable domain reads SQTIHQWPATLVQPVGSPLSLECTVEGTSNPNLYWYRQAAGRGLQLLFYSVGIGQISSEVPQNLSASRPQDRQFILSSKKLLLSDSGFYLCAWSPGGTEAFFGQGTRLTVV.